Each of the 25 T cell receptor beta chains below was sequenced from the same sample in a study of spatial heterogeneity in lung cancer (dated 2019 in TCRdb). The sample's time point label, decoded: blood at routine non-recurrence follow-up after resection. Library prep was done by 5' RACE. Sequencing instrument: NextSeq 500. The public reads were reanalyzed by TCRdb: fastp trimming at Q25, MiXCR alignment, in-frame beta chains only. Each entry merges the rows of one CDR3 protein and shows their most common DNA and genes. The sample includes roughly 120,000 distinct CDR3 sequences, with 10% to 13% observed a single time. The top ten constitute 24% of the sample. Sequenced material: PBMCs, taken at follow-up. Receptors originate from a female donor with early-stage non-small cell lung cancer.

As for this clonotype: A much larger clone differs by one base, so this may be a read error. The chain combines TRBV19 with TRBJ1-4; D is unresolved. V was shortened by 9 bases and J by 0 bases, with 11 bases between the two germline ends. Germline V lookup: CDR1 LNHDA, CDR2 SQIVND (reference sequence). This CDR3 is built from 14 residues. As DNA, the CDR3 is TGTGCCAGAAAAGGCGGGGCAACTAATGAAAAACTGTTTTTT. Encoded protein: CARKGGATNEKLFF.

The V and J genes are TRBV12-3 or TRBV12-4 and TRBJ2-2; perhaps TRBD1 as D (5 bases). CDR3 length: 15 residues. V was pared by 6 bases and J by 2 bases, with 13 bases between. CDR3 protein: CASSPREVNTGELFF. The CDR3 nucleotides read TGTGCCAGCAGCCCCAGGGAAGTTAACACCGGGGAGCTGTTTTTT.

This clonotype was recorded many times. The chain employs TRBV2 and TRBJ1-5; D uncertain. CDR3 length equals 13 residues. Trimming cost V 2 bases and J 6 bases, with 8 bases left between them. The germline V gene encodes CDR1 SNHLY and CDR2 FYNNEI. CDR3: CASSEWEFQPQHF. CDR3 bases: TGTGCCAGCAGTGAATGGGAATTTCAGCCCCAGCATTTT.

This clonotype was recorded many times. The chain carries TRBV10-3 and TRBJ2-7; TRBD1 agrees at 9 bases. Trimming removed 0 bases from V and 5 bases from J; junction bases left unmatched: 8. Germline V gene lookup returns CDR1 ENHRY and CDR2 SYGVKD. The CDR3 totals 16 residues. CDR3 region: CAISESTGTGRNEQYF. The CDR3 DNA reads TGTGCCATCAGTGAGTCGACAGGGACAGGGAGGAACGAGCAGTACTTC.

This clonotype was detected many times. CDR3 in amino acids: CASSRMRDEQFF. For the CDR3, the DNA is TGTGCCAGCAGTCGCATGAGGGATGAGCAGTTCTTC. This chain joins TRBV6-2 or TRBV6-3 and TRBJ2-1, with a possible D match to TRBD2 (5 bases). The V end was cut by 5 bases, the J end by 8 bases, with 10 bases between. Per germline, CDR1 MNHEY and CDR2 SVGEGT. The CDR3 is 12 residues long.

Ten or more counts support this clonotype. The genes are TRBV28 and TRBJ1-3; D is ambiguous. CDR3 length: 13 amino acids. Germline assignment: CDR1 MDHEN and CDR2 SYDVKM. V was clipped by 2 bases and J by 5 bases, with 7 bases between them. CDR3 protein: CASSLLQRNTIYF. The CDR3 bases are TGTGCCAGCAGTTTACTACAGAGAAACACCATATATTTT.

This clonotype was picked up a small number of times. The CDR3 here is CASSSGQVVMNTEAFF. CDR3 sequence (DNA): TGCGCCAGCAGCTCCGGACAAGTAGTAATGAACACTGAAGCTTTCTTT. V usage is TRBV5-1 and J usage is TRBJ1-1; possible D gene TRBD1, 5 bases. V was clipped by 3 bases and J by 0 bases, with 15 bases between them. From germline, CDR1 is SGHRS and CDR2 YFSETQ. The CDR3 runs 16 residues.

This chain joins TRBV29-1 and TRBJ2-3; 8 nucleotides line up with TRBD2. CDR1 SQVTM and CDR2 ANQGSEA come from the germline V gene. V was pared by 4 bases and J by 1 base, with 4 bases of the junction left unmatched. This CDR3 spans 14 amino acids. The CDR3 DNA reads TGCAGCGTTGGTGCGGGAGGCGGCACAGATACGCAGTATTTT. Encoded protein: CSVGAGGGTDTQYF.

The chain couples TRBV11-2 to TRBJ1-2, with 10 bases aligning to TRBD1. With 5 bases clipped from V and 6 bases from J, the junction kept 6 bases outside the gene matches. The CDR3 is 14 amino acids. Germline CDR1 is SGHAT and CDR2 is FQNNGV. The CDR3: CASSQTGQGDGYTF. CDR3 DNA sequence: TGTGCCAGCAGCCAAACCGGACAGGGGGATGGCTACACCTTC. The variable domain in full, completed from reference TRBV11-2 and TRBJ1-2, reads EAGVAQSPRYKIIEKRQSVAFWCNPISGHATLYWYQQILGQGPKLLIQFQNNGVVDDSQLPKDRFSAERLKGVDSTLKIQPAKLEDSAVYLCASSQTGQGDGYTFGSGTRLTVV.

This clonotype was found many times. The J gene is TRBJ2-1, the V gene TRBV12-3 or TRBV12-4; 8 bases line up with TRBD2. V gave up 8 bases and J gave up 0 bases; unmatched junction bases: 15. This CDR3 is 18 amino acids long. CDR3 in DNA: TGTGCCAGCTCCCCCTGGCTAGCGGGTGTCTACTCCTACAATGAGCAGTTCTTC. The encoded protein is CASSPWLAGVYSYNEQFF.

This clonotype was counted between two and nine times. The rearrangement joins TRBV5-1 to TRBJ2-4; 13 bases are shared with TRBD2. Trimming cost V 4 bases and J 8 bases; bases outside gene matches: 12. The CDR3 runs 17 residues. Germline assignment: CDR1 SGHRS and CDR2 YFSETQ. The CDR3 is CASSLGTSGETGHIQYF. DNA for the CDR3: TGCGCCAGCAGCCTAGGGACTAGCGGGGAGACTGGACACATTCAGTACTTC.

This clonotype was observed a few times. The chain uses TRBV29-1 and TRBJ2-3, with 8 bases aligning to TRBD2. Germline V gene lookup returns CDR1 SQVTM and CDR2 ANQGSEA. Trimming at V came to 6 bases and at J to 3 bases, leaving 5 bases not matched to a gene. The CDR3 consists of 13 residues. CDR3 loop: CSVRAGGTDTQYF. CDR3 nucleotides: TGCAGCGTGAGGGCGGGGGGAACAGATACGCAGTATTTT.

A few counts support this clonotype. This chain connects TRBV5-6 to TRBJ2-5; TRBD2 aligns across 7 bases. This CDR3 has 15 residues. Looked up from germline, CDR1 is SGHDT and CDR2 is YYEEEE. Germline trimming cut 0 bases from V and 1 base from J; bases unmatched to any gene: 3. CDR3 sequence (DNA): TGTGCCAGCAGCTTGGGACTAGCTTTCCAAGAGACCCAGTACTTC. This sequence encodes CASSLGLAFQETQYF.

This clonotype was observed at least ten times. The rearrangement uses TRBV18 and TRBJ1-1; D is undetermined. This CDR3 spans 13 amino acids. The germline V and J ends were trimmed by 2 bases and 0 bases, with 4 bases remaining between them. Per germline, CDR1 KGHSH and CDR2 LQKENI. The CDR3 region is CASSPGLNTEAFF. CDR3 DNA sequence: TGTGCCAGCTCACCAGGGTTGAACACTGAAGCTTTCTTT.

The chain combines TRBV7-2 with TRBJ2-5; 7 nucleotides align to TRBD2. Germline CDR1 and CDR2: SGHTA and FQGNSA. This CDR3 has 15 residues. J lost 3 bases, V lost 1 base, and 5 bases had no gene match. CDR3 sequence: CASSLGASGEETQYF. The CDR3 nucleotides are TGTGCCAGCAGCTTAGGGGCTAGCGGTGAAGAGACCCAGTACTTC.

This clonotype has at least ten counts. The rearrangement uses TRBV18 and TRBJ1-6, with 7 bases lining up with TRBD1. The ends lost 6 bases at V and 5 bases at J; junction bases unmatched: 4. Germline assignment: CDR1 KGHSH and CDR2 LQKENI. The CDR3 is 14 residues long. CDR3 region: CASSRDRDNSPLHF. The CDR3 coding sequence is TGTGCCAGCTCCCGGGACAGAGATAATTCACCCCTCCACTTT.

The chain is built from TRBV11-2 and TRBJ2-7; 9 nucleotides agree with TRBD2. Trimming took 1 base from V and 7 from J; bases not matched to a gene: 8. CDR1 is SGHAT and CDR2 is FQNNGV in the germline V gene. The length of the CDR3 is 15 residues. The CDR3 protein is CASSLGISGSREQYV. CDR3 DNA sequence: TGTGCCAGCAGCTTAGGGATTAGCGGGAGTAGGGAGCAGTACGTC.

This clonotype has only a few counts. This chain uses TRBV6-5 with TRBJ2-1; the match to TRBD2 covers 9 bases. V was pared by 8 bases and J by 10 bases, with 21 bases of the junction left unmatched. CDR1 is MNHEY, CDR2 SVGAGI, per germline. CDR3 length: 17 residues. This chain's CDR3 is CASGGGLAGGRVREQFF. The CDR3 DNA reads TGTGCCAGCGGAGGGGGACTAGCAGGAGGGAGAGTTCGGGAGCAGTTCTTC.

V usage is TRBV10-3 and J usage is TRBJ1-3; TRBD1 might be the D (5 bases). V gave up 6 bases and J gave up 7 bases, with 19 bases separating them. The CDR3 consists of 15 residues. Germline CDR1 is ENHRY and CDR2 is SYGVKD. CDR3 DNA: TGTGCCATCAGCGATCCGGGGCAGGGCGGCAACACCATATATTTT. Amino acid sequence: CAISDPGQGGNTIYF.

The chain employs TRBV5-1 and TRBJ1-6; 7 bases map to TRBD1. Per germline, CDR1 SGHRS and CDR2 YFSETQ. The CDR3 runs 16 residues. After removal of 0 bases from V and 9 bases from J, the junction contained 9 bases not matched to a gene. This CDR3 is CASSLDVGQMSSPLHF. CDR3 coding DNA: TGCGCCAGCAGCTTGGACGTGGGACAGATGAGTTCACCCCTCCACTTT.

This clonotype was seen a few times. The chain has TRBV21-1 and TRBJ1-3. TRBV21-1 is flagged as a pseudogene. The length of the CDR3 is 14 residues. The CDR3 here is CASNPGYSGNTIYF. In DNA, the CDR3 is TGTGCCAGCAATCCAGGCTACTCTGGAAACACCATATATTTT.

There are a few counts of this clonotype. The J gene is TRBJ2-7, the V gene TRBV10-3; tentative D call: TRBD2 (5 bases). V lost 8 bases to trimming and J lost 6 bases, with 14 bases between them. Germline V gives CDR1 ENHRY, CDR2 SYGVKD. The CDR3 consists of 12 residues. CDR3 sequence (DNA): TGTGCCATCGGCGCACGGGGTATCGAGCAGTACTTC. Its protein is CAIGARGIEQYF.

The V gene is TRBV27, the J gene TRBJ2-7, with 10 bases that match TRBD2. Germline V CDR1 and CDR2: MNHEY, SMNVEV (reference sequence). The CDR3 contains 18 residues. The CDR3 spells CERIAPRTLAGATYEQYF. Written as DNA, the CDR3 is TGTGAGCGCATCGCACCCCGTACCCTAGCGGGAGCGACCTACGAGCAGTACTTC.

This clonotype was seen only a few times. The chain uses TRBV10-3 and TRBJ2-7; 10 bases align to TRBD2. This CDR3 is 17 amino acids long. Per the germline V gene, CDR1 is ENHRY and CDR2 is SYGVKD. With V trimmed by 2 bases and J by 6 bases, 13 bases remained unmatched. CDR3 nucleotide sequence: TGTGCCATCAGTGAGGAGAAACTAGCGGGGTTCCCTCTCGAGCAGTACTTC. Its protein product is CAISEEKLAGFPLEQYF.

The table lists this clonotype with a few counts. This chain connects TRBV10-3 to TRBJ2-2, with D maybe TRBD1 (6 bases). Trimming shortened V by 3 bases and J by 6 bases, and 11 bases separated the two germline ends. Germline loops: CDR1 ENHRY, CDR2 SYGVKD. The CDR3 consists of 14 residues. CDR3 in DNA: TGTGCCATCAGTGATGCCAGGGGCGCCGGGGAGCTGTTTTTT. This sequence encodes CAISDARGAGELFF.